This TCR beta chain was identified during a study of beta chain features in type 1 diabetes. Every isolated RNA sample was fully reverse transcribed, so sequencing captured expressed TCRB transcripts. The data were produced by immunoSEQ multiplex PCR, yet TCRdb's version contains in-frame clones alone and is incomplete. The table lists roughly 310,000 clones, about 10% of them singletons. This clone turned up a few times. V shed 1 base and J 7 bases; nucleotides not matched to a gene: 2. The CDR3 contains 15 residues. Germline CDR1 is SGHDN and CDR2 is FVKESK. Sequencing was done on a sample of naive CD4+ T cells from blood. The TCR originated in a woman younger than 45 in good health. This sequence joins TRBV14 and TRBJ2-1, with 12 bases that match TRBD2. The CDR3 region has the DNA TGTGCCAGCAGCCAAGCGACTAGCGGGGGTAATGAGCAGTTCTTC. It codes for CASSQATSGGNEQFF.